The 19 T cell receptor beta chains below all came from one sample that was sequenced in a study of T-cell reconstitution after alpha-beta-depleted transplantation in children. The TCRbeta library incorporated unique molecular identifiers. TCRdb analysed the PCR reads with MiXCR anew, one entry per CDR3 protein. The repertoire has 200,000 to 300,000 distinct CDR3 sequences, around 25% of them found once; the top ten carry roughly 2.6%. The sample consisted of PBMCs, taken before TCRalphabeta/CD19-depleted stem cell transplant. These receptor sequences come from a girl aged 2-10 years with Fanconi anemia, due to receive a stem cell transplant.

This clonotype appeared many times. The V call is TRBV29-1, the J call TRBJ2-7, with 9 bases lining up with TRBD2. V shed 6 bases and J 6 bases; nucleotides not matched to a gene: 9. The CDR3 spans 13 residues. Per the germline V gene, CDR1 is SQVTM and CDR2 is ANQGSEA. The CDR3 sequence: CSVGSGRSPEQYF. CDR3 sequence (DNA): TGCAGCGTGGGGAGCGGGAGGTCCCCCGAGCAGTACTTC.

In this sample, this clonotype turned up many times. The chain joins TRBV12-3 or TRBV12-4 to TRBJ1-3; D is perhaps TRBD1 (5 bases). The CDR3 length is 14 residues. V was shortened by 10 bases and J by 4 bases, with 17 bases between the two germline ends. CDR3 sequence reads: CATLGTVLGNTIYF. As DNA, the CDR3 is TGTGCCACCCTGGGGACGGTACTAGGAAACACCATATATTTT.

The chain uses TRBV20-1 and TRBJ2-3; the D is unclear. The V and J ends lost 5 bases and 4 bases respectively, with 19 bases between them. Germline CDR1 and CDR2: DFQATT and SNEGSKA (reference sequence). This CDR3 is built from 15 residues. The CDR3 loop reads CSAYYPGTYSDTQYF. CDR3 nucleotides: TGCAGTGCTTACTATCCAGGCACATATTCAGATACGCAGTATTTT.

The table lists this clonotype with a few counts. This rearrangement joins TRBV7-9 to TRBJ2-1; TRBD2 matches at 10 bases. V shed 1 base and J 6 bases; nucleotides not matched to a gene: 3. Per the germline V gene, CDR1 is SEHNR and CDR2 is FQNEAQ (reference sequence). The CDR3 consists of 15 residues. DNA of the CDR3: TGTGCCAGCAGCTTAGACGGACTAGCGGCCAATGAGCAGTTCTTC. Encoded protein: CASSLDGLAANEQFF.

A remark on this clonotype: Its ends do not fully match the called genes, so a read error is possible. V and J are TRBV7-8 and TRBJ2-7, with D maybe TRBD2 (6 bases). The V gene's germline CDR1 is SGHVS and CDR2 FQNEAQ. This CDR3 is built from 12 residues. The CDR3 nucleotides read TGTGTCAGCAGCTTAGCGGTCTACGAGCAGTACTTC. Amino acid sequence: CVSSLAVYEQYF. Drawing the rest from reference TRBV7-8 and TRBJ2-7, the complete variable domain is GAGVSQSPRYKVAKRGQDVALRCDPISGHVSLFWYQQALGQGPEFLTYFQNEAQLDKSGLPSDRFFAERPEGSVSTLKIQRTQQEDSAVYLCVSSLAVYEQYFGPGTRLTVT.

This clonotype was seen many times. This sequence joins TRBV12-3 or TRBV12-4 and TRBJ2-1; D gene ambiguous. V lost 3 bases and J 0 bases, leaving 12 bases between the germline ends. The CDR3 is made up of 16 amino acids. In DNA form, the CDR3 reads TGTGCCAGCAGTTTTAAGGCAGGAGTCTCCTACAATGAGCAGTTCTTC. Protein: CASSFKAGVSYNEQFF.

V usage is TRBV11-2 and J usage is TRBJ2-3, with 12 nucleotides matching TRBD2. The germline V gene has CDR1 SGHAT and CDR2 FQNNGV. V lost 1 base to trimming and J lost 5 bases; unmatched junction nucleotides: 10. The CDR3 has 18 amino acids. The chain's CDR3 is CASSLGQLAGGLIDTQYF. The CDR3, as DNA: TGTGCCAGCAGCTTAGGTCAGCTAGCGGGAGGGCTCATAGATACGCAGTATTTT. Supplemented by reference TRBV11-2 and TRBJ2-3, the full variable domain reads EAGVAQSPRYKIIEKRQSVAFWCNPISGHATLYWYQQILGQGPKLLIQFQNNGVVDDSQLPKDRFSAERLKGVDSTLKIQPAKLEDSAVYLCASSLGQLAGGLIDTQYFGPGTRLTVL.

This clonotype has at least ten counts. The chain recombines TRBV20-1 with TRBJ2-7, with 13 bases fitting TRBD2. The CDR3 spans 15 residues. J gave up 5 bases and V 2 bases, and 6 bases lay outside the gene matches. Germline CDR1 is DFQATT and CDR2 is SNEGSKA (reference sequence). The CDR3 loop reads CSARSGLAGMDEQYF. In DNA form, the CDR3 reads TGCAGTGCTAGATCGGGACTAGCGGGAATGGACGAGCAGTACTTC.

This clonotype was seen at least ten times. The chain uses TRBV29-1 and TRBJ2-5, with TRBD1 matching 9 bases. The CDR3 is 14 amino acids. The germline V gene encodes CDR1 SQVTM and CDR2 ANQGSEA. The V and J ends lost 3 bases and 5 bases, in that order; junction bases with no gene match: 7. This CDR3 reads CSVDRATGGETQYF. CDR3 nucleotide sequence: TGCAGCGTTGATAGGGCGACAGGGGGTGAGACCCAGTACTTC. Full variable domain (outside the CDR3, taken from reference TRBV29-1 and TRBJ2-5): SAVISQKPSRDICQRGTSLTIQCQVDSQVTMMFWYRQQPGQSLTLIATANQGSEATYESGFVIDKFPISRPNLTFSTLTVSNMSPEDSSIYLCSVDRATGGETQYFGPGTRLLVL.

This clonotype appeared a few times. This CDR3 is CSVLVRRETYEQYF. DNA of the CDR3: TGCAGCGTCCTGGTCCGCAGGGAAACCTACGAGCAGTACTTC. V is TRBV29-1 and J is TRBJ2-7, with D perhaps TRBD1 (5 bases). The V gene lost 6 bases and the J gene lost 2 bases, with 17 bases spanning the gap. This CDR3 is 14 amino acids long. In germline, CDR1 is SQVTM, CDR2 ANQGSEA.

Worth noting for this clonotype: A much larger clone sits a single nucleotide away, making a read error possible. The J gene is TRBJ2-1, the V gene TRBV29-1, with 9 nucleotides matching TRBD2. Germline CDR1 SQVTM, CDR2 ANQGSEA. This CDR3 comprises 14 residues. CDR3 in DNA: TGCATCGTTGCGGGGGGGCTAGCGGACAATGAGCAGTTCTTC. As protein: CIVAGGLADNEQFF.

The rearrangement uses TRBV20-1 and TRBJ2-2; D may be TRBD2 (5 bases). This CDR3 has 16 amino acids. V was trimmed by 2 bases and J by 8 bases, leaving 21 bases between them. Germline V gene data show CDR1 as DFQATT and CDR2 as SNEGSKA (reference sequence). CDR3 coding DNA: TGCAGTGCTAGACCCCCATCTACTAGTGGGTTAGGGGAGCTGTTTTTT. It translates to CSARPPSTSGLGELFF.

This clonotype was recorded many times. The rearrangement uses TRBV29-1 and TRBJ2-1, with D uncertain. The CDR3 is made up of 12 amino acids. Trimming left V 0 bases short and J 6 bases short, with 6 bases between. Germline values: CDR1 SQVTM, CDR2 ANQGSEA. CDR3 sequence: CSVEDWGNEQFF. The DNA for the CDR3 is TGCAGCGTTGAAGATTGGGGCAATGAGCAGTTCTTC.

This clonotype came up many times. The J gene is TRBJ2-7, the V gene TRBV5-1, with no clear D. Looked up from germline, CDR1 is SGHRS and CDR2 is YFSETQ. Trimming stripped 1 base from V and 3 bases from J, with 5 bases between. CDR3 length: 12 amino acids. The CDR3, as DNA: TGCGCCAGCAGCTTGACGGGCTACGAGCAGTACTTC. This sequence encodes CASSLTGYEQYF. Full variable domain (outside the CDR3, taken from reference TRBV5-1 and TRBJ2-7): KAGVTQTPRYLIKTRGQQVTLSCSPISGHRSVSWYQQTPGQGLQFLFEYFSETQRNKGNFPGRFSGRQFSNSRSEMNVSTLELGDSALYLCASSLTGYEQYFGPGTRLTVT.

This clonotype was found a few times. J is TRBJ2-7 and V is TRBV28; 7 positions agree with TRBD2. From germline, CDR1 is MDHEN and CDR2 SYDVKM. V lost 7 bases, J lost 5 bases, and 11 bases stayed unmatched. The CDR3 covers 14 residues. The CDR3 region has the DNA TGTGCCAGCACTCCGGTAGGGACTAAAGACGAGCAGTACTTC. Amino acid sequence: CASTPVGTKDEQYF.

This chain uses TRBV25-1 with TRBJ2-7; D is possibly TRBD1 (8 bases). Looked up from germline, CDR1 is MGHDK and CDR2 is SYGVNS. Trimming removed 3 bases at V and 4 bases at J, with 16 bases between. The CDR3 contains 15 residues. CDR3 in amino acids: CASSDPKQGGYEQYF. CDR3 nucleotide sequence: TGTGCCAGCAGTGACCCCAAACAGGGGGGGTACGAGCAGTACTTC.

The chain has TRBV20-1 and TRBJ2-7; unclear D gene. The V gene's germline CDR1 is DFQATT and CDR2 SNEGSKA (reference sequence). V lost 6 bases, J lost 4 bases, and 19 bases lay in between. This CDR3 spans 14 amino acids. CDR3 DNA: TGCAGTGCCGCAGTAGTGTTTCGGAAATACGAGCAGTACTTC. It is translated as CSAAVVFRKYEQYF.

This clonotype has just a few counts. The chain employs TRBV29-1 and TRBJ1-1, with 9 bases that match TRBD1. CDR1 SQVTM and CDR2 ANQGSEA come from the germline V gene. The CDR3 runs to 16 residues. Trimming removed 6 bases from V and 6 bases from J; junction bases left unmatched: 17. The CDR3 sequence: CSVAPAGNRGRPEAFF. In DNA form, the CDR3 reads TGCAGCGTCGCGCCGGCCGGTAACAGGGGGCGACCTGAAGCTTTCTTT. The full variable domain, its missing parts supplied by reference TRBV29-1 and TRBJ1-1, is SAVISQKPSRDICQRGTSLTIQCQVDSQVTMMFWYRQQPGQSLTLIATANQGSEATYESGFVIDKFPISRPNLTFSTLTVSNMSPEDSSIYLCSVAPAGNRGRPEAFFGQGTRLTVV.

The V gene is TRBV29-1, the J gene TRBJ2-1; D assignment may be TRBD1 or TRBD2 (5 bases each). The V and J ends lost 5 bases and 4 bases respectively, with 12 bases between them. The CDR3 totals 13 residues. Germline-derived CDR1 and CDR2 are SQVTM and ANQGSEA. The CDR3 DNA is TGCAGCGTTTGGGGCGGGCATTACAATGAGCAGTTCTTC. Protein sequence: CSVWGGHYNEQFF.